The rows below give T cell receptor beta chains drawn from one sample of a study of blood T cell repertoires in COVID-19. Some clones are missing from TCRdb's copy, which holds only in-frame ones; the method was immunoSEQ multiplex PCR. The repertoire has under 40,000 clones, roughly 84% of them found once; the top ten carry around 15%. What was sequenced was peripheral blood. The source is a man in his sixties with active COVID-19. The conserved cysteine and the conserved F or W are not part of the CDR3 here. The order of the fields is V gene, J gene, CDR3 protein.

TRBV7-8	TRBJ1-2	ASSAGQVDYGYT
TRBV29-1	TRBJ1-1	SVEEDREAF
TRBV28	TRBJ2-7	ASSNGGGALSYEQY
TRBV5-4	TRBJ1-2	ASSSGDRGDRGYT
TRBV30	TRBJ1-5	ARSEGDNQPQH
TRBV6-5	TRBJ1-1	ASTDGGRGISEAF
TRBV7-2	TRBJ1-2	ASSLAGGQNYGYT
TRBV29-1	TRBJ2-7	SVSTSGSPEQY
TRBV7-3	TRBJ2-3	ASRRGGPTDTQY
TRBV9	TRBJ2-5	ASSGGGLPQETQY
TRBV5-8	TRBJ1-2	ASSPGQGAIYGYT
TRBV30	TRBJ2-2	AWSPPGLAGTGELF
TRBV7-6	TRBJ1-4	ASSLGSGGLEKLF
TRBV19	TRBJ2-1	ASRTAGVHEQF
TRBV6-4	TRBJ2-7	ASSEEGQSSYEQY
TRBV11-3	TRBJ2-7	ASSHSGGAGEQY
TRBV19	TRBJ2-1	ASSKGLAEYNEQF
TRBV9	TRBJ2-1	ASSMLVAGQQF
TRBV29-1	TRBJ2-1	SVGASGGRVNEQF
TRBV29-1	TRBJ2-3	SVGISGGEDTQY
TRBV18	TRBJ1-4	ASSRSGGSNEKLF
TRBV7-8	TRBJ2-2	ASSRRQAKAGELF
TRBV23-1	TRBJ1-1	ASSPGGAENTEAF